This passage covers 9 T cell receptor beta chains from one sample sequenced in a study of blood T cell repertoires in COVID-19. Here immunoSEQ multiplex PCR was the method, and the copy in TCRdb shows in-frame clones only, minus some. Found here are approximately 160,000 clones, roughly 88% of them singletons; the top ten hold roughly 7.2%. The sequencing input was peripheral blood. Receptors were obtained from a woman between 50 and 59 years old in a cohort sampled during active or convalescent COVID-19.

V is TRBV27 and J is TRBJ1-1, with TRBD1 identical over 7 bases. Germline V gene sequence: CDR1 MNHEY, CDR2 SMNVEV (reference sequence). Losses at the gene ends were 5 bases for V and 4 bases for J; bases not matched to a gene: 4. This CDR3 is 13 amino acids long. The CDR3 sequence is CASSMTGRTEAFF. CDR3 DNA: TGTGCCAGCAGTATGACAGGGCGCACTGAAGCTTTCTTT.

The chain recombines TRBV3-1 (or the pseudogene TRBV3-2) with TRBJ2-5, with D perhaps matching TRBD2 (5 bases). The CDR3 has 16 residues. Deletions cut 0 bases from V and 5 bases from J, with 16 bases between. Germline assignment: CDR1 LGHDT and CDR2 YNNKEL (reference sequence). The CDR3 nucleotides are TGTGCCAGCAGCCAAGATCCCGGGCAGACGGGGGAGACCCAGTACTTC. Translating it yields CASSQDPGQTGETQYF.

This sequence joins TRBV2 and TRBJ1-5, with TRBD1 identical over 8 bases. The germline V gene encodes CDR1 SNHLY and CDR2 FYNNEI. The J segment lost 0 bases and the V segment lost 5 bases, leaving 15 bases of the junction unmatched. This CDR3 is 19 amino acids long. CDR3 DNA: TGTGCCAGCAGTAAACGGACAGGGACCGAATTCGATAGCAATCAGCCCCAGCATTTT. Protein: CASSKRTGTEFDSNQPQHF.

In its sample, this clone was seen once. The chain uses TRBV15 and TRBJ1-1, with D perhaps TRBD1 (5 bases). The CDR3 runs to 12 residues. CDR1 is LNHNV, CDR2 YYDKDF, per germline (reference sequence). V was trimmed by 2 bases and J by 7 bases, leaving 8 bases between them. CDR3: CATSRQGSEAFF. The DNA for the CDR3 is TGTGCCACCAGCAGACAGGGCAGTGAAGCTTTCTTT.

On this clone: Mismatch with germline at one junction end may stem from a read error. Here the CDR3 reads CASSLGPLRATANTGELFF. For the CDR3, the DNA is TGTGCTAGCAGCTTAGGTCCGCTCCGAGCTACTGCCAACACCGGGGAGCTGTTTTTT. The chain joins TRBV7-7 to TRBJ2-2, with D uncertain. Germline CDR1 reads SSHAT; CDR2 reads FNYEAQ (reference sequence). The CDR3 is 19 residues long.

The rearrangement joins TRBV6-5 to TRBJ2-7; 10 bases line up with TRBD1. The CDR3 is made up of 13 amino acids. Per germline, CDR1 MNHEY and CDR2 SVGAGI. The V segment lost 6 bases and the J segment 4 bases; nucleotides outside the gene matches: 3. CDR3 DNA: TGTGCCAGCAGAAGACAGGGGGCATACGAGCAGTACTTC. Its protein product is CASRRQGAYEQYF.

The chain employs TRBV7-7 and TRBJ2-2; weak D call: TRBD1 (5 bases). Trimming took off 1 base at V and 6 bases at J, with 12 bases between the two ends. Germline V CDR1 and CDR2: SSHAT, FNYEAQ (reference sequence). The CDR3 loop spans 15 amino acids. Here the CDR3 DNA reads TGTGCCAGCAGCTTAGGTGGCAGGGTATCCGGGGAGCTGTTTTTT. Residues: CASSLGGRVSGELFF.

The sample holds one count of this clone. The chain is built from TRBV3-1 (or the pseudogene TRBV3-2) and TRBJ1-1; D unclear. Trimming removed 3 bases at V and 4 bases at J, with 6 bases between. This CDR3 comprises 12 residues. Germline V gene data show CDR1 as LGHDT and CDR2 as YNNKEL (reference sequence). This CDR3 reads CASSQTRTEAFF. The CDR3 DNA reads as TGTGCCAGCAGCCAGACACGCACTGAAGCTTTCTTT.

The V gene is TRBV30, the J gene TRBJ1-4; D unresolved. The CDR3 totals 14 residues. Trimming removed 2 bases from V and 7 bases from J, with 14 bases in between. Germline values: CDR1 GTSNPN, CDR2 SVGIG (reference sequence). The DNA of the CDR3 is TGTGCCTGGAGTTTTGGGCCTCGTCGTGAAAAACTGTTTTTT. Protein: CAWSFGPRREKLFF.